This TCR beta chain comes out of a study of chemoradiotherapy in HPV16-positive cancers. In the study overall: Candidate HPV-specific T-cell clones and common TCR motifs came from functional assays in a couple of HPV16-positive patients. Study outcomes and limitations: Functional assays defining HPV-specific T cells used only a couple of HPV16-positive patients. In HPV16-positive patients, HPV-responsive T-cell expansion tracked better recurrence-free survival. Candidate HPV-specific clones and E7-related TCR motifs grew in tumor during treatment.

Generated by immunoSEQ multiplex PCR, the TCRdb table keeps only in-frame clones and is missing some. The sample contains 15,000 or so clones, around 88% of which appear only once. This clone is medium-sized within its sample. Its antigen is undetermined. This specimen consisted of blood, obtained from a patient who underwent chemoradiotherapy. This TCR was sampled from a human donor with HPV-associated anogenital cancer.

The CDR3 bases are TGTGCCAGCAGTTTTGGTGGCAACTATGGCTACACCTTC. Protein product: CASSFGGNYGYTF. The gene calls are TRBV28 and TRBJ1-2; D is unclear. Germline V gives CDR1 MDHEN, CDR2 SYDVKM. The CDR3 runs to 13 residues. V was clipped by 3 bases and J by 2 bases, with 7 bases between them.